The present T cell receptor beta chain was sequenced within a study of T cell responses to AZD1222 COVID-19 vaccine. Whole-study findings and limits: The donor cohort was predominantly white British with a female majority, and clonal diversity may have been underestimated.

Recipients boosted at about 4 weeks or about 12 weeks are pooled. J gave up 4 bases and V 6 bases, and 11 bases lay outside the gene matches. CDR1 SGHRS and CDR2 YFSETQ come from the germline V gene. The CDR3 has 15 residues. With regard to this clone: The antigen remains unidentified.

Only in-frame clones appear in the TCRdb table, and some are missing; sequencing was by immunoSEQ multiplex PCR. Among 70,000 or so clones listed, roughly 85% were seen once. The V gene is TRBV5-1, the J gene TRBJ2-3; 7 bases fit TRBD1. The sequenced sample was peripheral blood, obtained 28 days after the second AZD1222 dose. This clonotype was sampled from an adult who received the AZD1222 COVID-19 vaccine. The CDR3 spells CASTTAGTVADTQYF. CDR3 sequence (DNA): TGCGCCAGCACCACGGCCGGGACAGTGGCAGATACGCAGTATTTT.